Listed here is a single TCR beta chain. Its matching antigen is unknown. The data originate from a study of T cell responses to AZD1222 COVID-19 vaccine. General study findings and limits: It was only after the peak T cell response that any repertoires were sampled. Spike-specific TCR breadth and depth were elevated following two AZD1222 doses. Reports indicate that nearly half of spike-specific TCRs are directed at unmutated variant regions.

Per the germline V gene, CDR1 is SEHNR and CDR2 is FQNEAQ (reference sequence). Trimming cost V 1 base and J 0 bases, with 18 bases left between them. This CDR3 has 18 amino acids. The data were produced by immunoSEQ multiplex PCR, yet TCRdb's version contains in-frame clones alone and is incomplete. Of 150,000 or so clones in the sample, around 90% were seen once. The starting material was peripheral blood, obtained on day 0 of AZD1222 vaccination. The clonotype originates from an adult in good health. The chain combines TRBV7-9 with TRBJ1-2; D is uncertain. CDR3 amino acids: CASSLVQSDVFPNYGYTF. The CDR3 region has the DNA TGTGCCAGCAGCTTAGTACAGTCGGATGTATTCCCTAACTATGGCTACACCTTC. The variable domain in full, with the rest retrieved from reference TRBV7-9 and TRBJ1-2, is DTGVSQNPRHKITKRGQNVTFRCDPISEHNRLYWYRQTLGQGPEFLTYFQNEAQLEKSRLLSDRFSAERPKGSFSTLEIQRTEQGDSAMYLCASSLVQSDVFPNYGYTFGSGTRLTVV.